The clone carrying this TCR beta chain was counted at least ten times. V dropped 7 bases and J dropped 7 bases, with 14 bases sitting between them. The CDR3 length is 14 residues. TCRdb reprocessed the RT-PCR reads with MiXCR, giving one entry per CDR3 protein. The table records 650,000 to 800,000 distinct CDR3 sequences, approximately 15% of them present only once. The specimen sequenced was memory CD4+ T cells from blood. This sequence joins TRBV12-3 or TRBV12-4 and TRBJ1-6; D is undetermined. This clonotype was sampled from a female donor in good health, serving as a healthy control. The CDR3 DNA reads TGTGCCAGCAATTCGGACTGGAAGAATTCACCCCTCCACTTT. Amino acids: CASNSDWKNSPLHF.